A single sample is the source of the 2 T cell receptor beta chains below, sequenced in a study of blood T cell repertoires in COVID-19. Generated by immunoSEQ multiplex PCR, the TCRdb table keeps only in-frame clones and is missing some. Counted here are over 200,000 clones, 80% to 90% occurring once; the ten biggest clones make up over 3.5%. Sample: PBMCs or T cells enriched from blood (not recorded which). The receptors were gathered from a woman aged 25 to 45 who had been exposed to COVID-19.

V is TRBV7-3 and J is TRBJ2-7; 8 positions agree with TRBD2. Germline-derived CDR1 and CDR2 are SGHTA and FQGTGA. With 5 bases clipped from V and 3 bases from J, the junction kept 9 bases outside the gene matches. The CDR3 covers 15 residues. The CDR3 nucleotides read TGTGCCAGCAGCCCGGGACTAGTGCAGGGCTACGAGCAGTACTTC. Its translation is CASSPGLVQGYEQYF.

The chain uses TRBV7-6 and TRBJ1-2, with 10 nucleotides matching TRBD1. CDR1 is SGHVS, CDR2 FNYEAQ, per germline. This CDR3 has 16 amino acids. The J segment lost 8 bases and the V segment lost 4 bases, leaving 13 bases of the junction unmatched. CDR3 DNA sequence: TGTGCCAGCAGCTCGGAACCGGGACAGGGGATCGGGGGCTACACCTTC. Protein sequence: CASSSEPGQGIGGYTF.